This TCR beta chain was recovered during a study of cytomegalovirus exposure and HLA in healthy donors. The study's findings and limits: The authors listed some 160 TCR beta chains as cytomegalovirus-associated.

Regarding this clone: Its antigen is not known.

The PCR had 60 Vbeta and 13 Jbeta primers. As originally analysed: A later analysis tallied 75 million to 80 million unique TCR beta chains, about 11 million of them shared. Here immunoSEQ multiplex PCR was the method, and the copy in TCRdb shows in-frame clones only, minus some. The V and J calls and clone size come from that table; D and trimming were worked out from the DNA. The sample lists some 190,000 clones, around 81% occurring once. The CDR3 runs to 16 residues. The germline V gene has CDR1 SGHTA and CDR2 FQGNSA. The TCR sequence derives from a man aged 18 to 29 in good health and CMV-seronegative. This rearrangement joins TRBV7-2 to TRBJ2-5, with 10 positions matching TRBD2. The DNA end is more similar to TRBJ2-7, so the J call may be wrong. The sample taken for sequencing was PBMCs. The CDR3 nucleotides are TGTGCCAGCAGCTTAAATGGCGGGACTAGCGACTACGAGCAGTACTTC. This translates into CASSLNGGTSDYEQYF.